The 30 T cell receptor beta chains below were found in one sample sequenced in a study of beta chain features in type 1 diabetes. Study-wide results and caveats: Researchers report that Type 1 diabetes patients had moderately but significantly shorter TCRB CDR3s across all four CD4+ subsets.

The antigens for these receptors are not known. Sequencing targeted expressed TCRB transcripts, as all isolated RNA had been reverse transcribed. Produced via immunoSEQ multiplex PCR; TCRdb's table is partial and in-frame only. The sample lists around 710,000 clones, around 11% occurring once. The source material was naive CD4+ T cells from blood. The receptor source for this set is a man aged 25-45 years with type 1 diabetes.

The V and J genes are TRBV10-3 and TRBJ2-6; the D gene is possibly TRBD1 (6 bases). V was pared by 2 bases and J by 6 bases, with 11 bases between. Germline lookup yields CDR1 ENHRY and CDR2 SYGVKD. CDR3 length: 15 residues. This CDR3 is CAISEGQGQANVLTF. For the CDR3, the DNA is TGTGCCATCAGTGAGGGCCAGGGACAGGCCAACGTCCTGACTTTC.

The chain uses TRBV9 and TRBJ2-7; D possibly uses TRBD1 or TRBD2 (5 bases each). The CDR3 contains 15 residues. V was cut by 2 bases and J by 3 bases, with 15 bases left in between. CDR1 and CDR2 (germline): SGDLS, YYNGEE. CDR3 amino acids: CASSVRSGTDYEQYF. CDR3 bases: TGTGCCAGCAGCGTCAGATCCGGGACGGACTACGAGCAGTACTTC.

This clone was observed a handful of times. In nucleotides, the CDR3 is TGCGCCAGCAGCCACGGGACAGGGGCTTACTATCAGCCCCAGCATTTT. Translation gives CASSHGTGAYYQPQHF. The chain joins TRBV4-1 to TRBJ1-5; TRBD1 matches at 10 bases. This CDR3 region has 16 residues. CDR1 is MGHRA, CDR2 YSYEKL, per germline. V lost 3 bases to trimming and J lost 5 bases; unmatched junction nucleotides: 7.

The genes are TRBV29-1 and TRBJ2-2; D is uncertain. The V end lost 1 base, the J end lost 1 base, and 7 bases lay between the germline ends. The CDR3 runs to 14 residues. Looked up from germline, CDR1 is SQVTM and CDR2 is ANQGSEA. The CDR3 sequence is CSVEGTQNTGELFF. Written as DNA, the CDR3 is TGCAGCGTTGAAGGGACCCAGAACACCGGGGAGCTGTTTTTT.

The rearrangement joins TRBV4-3 to TRBJ1-6; 8 nucleotides agree with TRBD1. Germline loops: CDR1 LGHNA, CDR2 YSLEER. J gave up 7 bases and V 0 bases, and 8 bases lay outside the gene matches. CDR3 length equals 17 residues. CDR3 coding DNA: TGCGCCAGCAGCCAAGACGCGGACAGGGCACCGAATTCACCCCTCCACTTT. Its translation is CASSQDADRAPNSPLHF.

This clone was observed a handful of times. The V and J genes are TRBV11-2 and TRBJ2-1; TRBD2 matches 13 bases. CDR3 size: 16 residues. V shed 5 bases and J 2 bases; nucleotides not matched to a gene: 3. The V gene's germline CDR1 is SGHAT and CDR2 FQNNGV. CDR3 protein: CASSPTSGGPYNEQFF. CDR3 DNA sequence: TGTGCCAGCAGCCCGACTAGCGGGGGGCCCTACAATGAGCAGTTCTTC.

J is TRBJ1-1 and V is TRBV18; D is possibly TRBD1 (5 bases). V was cut by 4 bases and J by 6 bases, with 12 bases left in between. The CDR3 covers 13 residues. Per the germline V gene, CDR1 is KGHSH and CDR2 is LQKENI. In DNA, the CDR3 is TGTGCCAGCTCACTAGCAGGGCGGGCTGAAGCTTTCTTT. It translates to CASSLAGRAEAFF.

The V call is TRBV7-9, the J call TRBJ2-7; 8 nucleotides agree with TRBD2. This CDR3 has 13 amino acids. Germline values: CDR1 SEHNR, CDR2 FQNEAQ (reference sequence). Trimming removed 5 bases from V and 7 bases from J; junction bases left unmatched: 7. CDR3 in amino acids: CASSPGGTREQYF. CDR3 nucleotide sequence: TGTGCCAGCAGCCCGGGGGGGACTAGAGAGCAGTACTTC.

This clone turned up a few times. The chain links TRBV9 to TRBJ2-7; 10 nucleotides match TRBD1. CDR1 is SGDLS and CDR2 is YYNGEE in the germline V gene. The CDR3 is 14 amino acids. The J segment lost 6 bases and the V segment lost 6 bases, leaving 9 bases of the junction unmatched. The DNA for the CDR3 is TGTGCCAGCATCCCTCCGGGACAGGGGACCGAGCAGTACTTC. Its translation is CASIPPGQGTEQYF.

With regard to this clone: This sample includes further DNA sequences coding for the same CDR3. The V and J genes are TRBV29-1 and TRBJ1-2, with D hard to call. V was cut by 3 bases and J by 6 bases, with 5 bases left in between. The CDR3 sequence is 10 residues long. Germline CDR1 and CDR2: SQVTM and ANQGSEA. The CDR3 DNA is TGCAGCGTTGACGGGAATGGCTACACCTTC. Amino acid sequence: CSVDGNGYTF. Variable domain in full (rest from reference TRBV29-1 and TRBJ1-2): SAVISQKPSRDICQRGTSLTIQCQVDSQVTMMFWYRQQPGQSLTLIATANQGSEATYESGFVIDKFPISRPNLTFSTLTVSNMSPEDSSIYLCSVDGNGYTFGSGTRLTVV.

This clone was found once. The rearrangement joins TRBV7-2 to TRBJ2-7; perhaps TRBD1 as D (6 bases). CDR1 and CDR2 (germline): SGHTA, FQGNSA. Trimming pared 1 base from V and 5 bases from J, leaving 12 bases between. This CDR3 has 14 amino acids. This CDR3 is CASSLDRVSHEQYF. In nucleotides, the CDR3 is TGTGCCAGCAGCTTAGACAGGGTGTCCCACGAGCAGTACTTC.

This clone was counted only a few times. V gene TRBV7-6 combines with J gene TRBJ1-2; 9 bases match TRBD1. J gave up 5 bases and V 2 bases, and 6 bases lay outside the gene matches. The CDR3 covers 15 residues. Germline values: CDR1 SGHVS, CDR2 FNYEAQ. CDR3 loop: CASSLRTGAGYGYTF. The CDR3 nucleotides are TGTGCCAGCAGCTTAAGGACAGGGGCTGGGTATGGCTACACCTTC.

This clone has more than one count but fewer than ten. V gene TRBV18 combines with J gene TRBJ1-5; TRBD1 is a possible D gene (5 bases). The germline V gene encodes CDR1 KGHSH and CDR2 LQKENI. Trimming removed 0 bases from V and 9 bases from J, with 6 bases in between. The CDR3 loop spans 12 amino acids. Here the CDR3 DNA reads TGTGCCAGCTCACCACCTGGGGGGCCCCAGCATTTT. Protein: CASSPPGGPQHF.

CDR3 in DNA: TGTGCCAGCTCACCTGGAGGATCTGGTGGCTACACCTTC. Translation: CASSPGGSGGYTF. The V and J genes are TRBV18 and TRBJ1-2, with unresolved D. Trimming stripped 3 bases from V and 7 bases from J, with 12 bases between. This CDR3 spans 13 amino acids. CDR1 is KGHSH, CDR2 LQKENI, per germline.

This clone has a handful of counts. The rearrangement links TRBV7-9 to TRBJ2-1; D unresolved. Trimming cost V 1 base and J 1 base, with 5 bases left between them. This CDR3 spans 14 amino acids. Germline V lookup: CDR1 SEHNR, CDR2 FQNEAQ (reference sequence). The CDR3 DNA is TGTGCCAGCAGCTTAGGGCAGTCCTACAATGAGCAGTTCTTC. Its protein is CASSLGQSYNEQFF.

The gene calls are TRBV7-9 and TRBJ1-6; possibly TRBD1 for D (5 bases). Trimming removed 1 base at V and 8 bases at J, with 15 bases between. The CDR3 extends over 16 amino acids. Per the germline V gene, CDR1 is SEHNR and CDR2 is FQNEAQ (reference sequence). The CDR3, as DNA: TGTGCCAGCAGCTTAGGGGGCGGCAGGGCGGATTCACCCCTCCACTTT. It specifies CASSLGGGRADSPLHF.

This clone was seen only a few times. V usage is TRBV4-2 and J usage is TRBJ2-7; tentatively, D is TRBD1 (5 bases). The CDR3 contains 16 residues. Trimming pared 3 bases from V and 3 bases from J, leaving 18 bases between. CDR1 is LGHNA and CDR2 is YNFKEQ in the germline V gene. CDR3 in amino acids: CASSHPGEQGSYEQYF. The CDR3 nucleotides are TGTGCCAGCAGCCATCCTGGAGAGCAGGGTAGCTACGAGCAGTACTTC.

This clone was seen a handful of times. The rearrangement joins TRBV5-6 to TRBJ1-6; 8 positions agree with TRBD1. V shed 3 bases and J 8 bases; nucleotides not matched to a gene: 4. CDR1 is SGHDT, CDR2 YYEEEE, per germline. The CDR3 runs 14 residues. CDR3 sequence (DNA): TGTGCCAGCAGCTCGGACAGGGTGGATTCACCCCTCCACTTT. Protein sequence: CASSSDRVDSPLHF.

The chain is built from TRBV14 and TRBJ2-3, with D unresolved. This CDR3 spans 13 amino acids. The ends were cut back, 0 bases at V and 6 bases at J, with 7 bases in the middle. CDR1 and CDR2 (germline): SGHDN, FVKESK. The chain's CDR3 is CASSQDVADTQYF. CDR3 nucleotides: TGTGCCAGCAGCCAAGATGTTGCCGATACGCAGTATTTT.

A few counts support this clone. The chain employs TRBV30 and TRBJ1-4; D remains ambiguous. Trimming stripped 2 bases from V and 1 base from J, with 5 bases between. The germline gives CDR1 GTSNPN, CDR2 SVGIG (reference sequence). The CDR3 consists of 13 residues. Here the CDR3 reads CAWSQLTNEKLFF. The CDR3 DNA reads as TGTGCCTGGAGTCAGCTAACTAATGAAAAACTGTTTTTT.

CDR3 nucleotide sequence: TGTGCCAGCAGCTTAACGATAGGCAGGGAAAACGAGCAGTTCTTC. This gives the protein CASSLTIGRENEQFF. This chain links TRBV7-3 with TRBJ2-1; perhaps TRBD1 as D (5 bases). The V end was cut by 0 bases, the J end by 10 bases, with 16 bases between. The CDR3 runs to 15 residues. The V gene's germline CDR1 is SGHTA and CDR2 FQGTGA.

The gene calls are TRBV6-6 and TRBJ1-1; D unclear. The CDR3 consists of 14 residues. Germline values: CDR1 MNHNY, CDR2 SVGAGI (reference sequence). V lost 5 bases and J 5 bases, leaving 15 bases between the germline ends. The CDR3 nucleotides are TGTGCCAGCAGTCCAGCTCTGGCGGGAACTGAAGCTTTCTTT. Translating gives CASSPALAGTEAFF.

CDR3 region: CASSSGGRNTGELFF. As DNA, the CDR3 is TGTGCCAGCAGCTCGGGCGGTAGGAACACCGGGGAGCTGTTTTTT. This rearrangement joins TRBV11-3 to TRBJ2-2; D uncertain. This CDR3 comprises 15 residues. The V gene lost 4 bases and the J gene lost 1 base, with 10 bases spanning the gap. Germline CDR1 and CDR2: SGHNT and YENEEA.

V usage is TRBV7-9 and J usage is TRBJ2-6; a weak D match, TRBD1 (6 bases). This CDR3 is built from 18 residues. With 9 bases removed from V and 0 bases from J, the gap between germline ends came to 21 bases. Germline V gene sequence: CDR1 SEHNR, CDR2 FQNEAQ (reference sequence). The CDR3 spells CARDIIQGKVSGANVLTF. CDR3 DNA sequence: TGTGCCAGGGACATAATACAGGGTAAAGTCTCTGGGGCCAACGTCCTGACTTTC.

V and J are TRBV5-1 and TRBJ1-3; D unresolved. Germline V lookup: CDR1 SGHRS, CDR2 YFSETQ. Trimming took 5 bases from V and 2 from J, leaving 20 bases between them. CDR3 length: 17 residues. CDR3 nucleotides: TGCGCCAGCAGAAGAGGGCTGATACTCAAACCTGGAAACACCATATATTTT. Translating it yields CASRRGLILKPGNTIYF.

This clone has a handful of counts. The chain is built from TRBV29-1 and TRBJ1-2; D perhaps matches TRBD1 (5 bases). This CDR3 is built from 16 residues. The V gene lost 5 bases and the J gene lost 4 bases, with 23 bases spanning the gap. The germline gives CDR1 SQVTM, CDR2 ANQGSEA. CDR3 coding DNA: TGCAGCGTTCTCATCAGGGAAAGTGCTTGGGGCTATGGCTACACCTTC. It specifies CSVLIRESAWGYGYTF.

The table lists this clone with a few counts. The J gene is TRBJ1-5, the V gene TRBV19; D gene ambiguous. The CDR3 length is 14 residues. Germline V gives CDR1 LNHDA, CDR2 SQIVND (reference sequence). The V end lost 1 base, the J end lost 4 bases, and 8 bases lay between the germline ends. The CDR3 region has the DNA TGTGCCAGTAGTATAGGTCTGGGAAATCAGCCCCAGCATTTT. It is translated as CASSIGLGNQPQHF. The full variable domain, rest sourced from reference TRBV19 and TRBJ1-5, is DGGITQSPKYLFRKEGQNVTLSCEQNLNHDAMYWYRQDPGQGLRLIYYSQIVNDFQKGDIAEGYSVSREKKESFPLTVTSAQKNPTAFYLCASSIGLGNQPQHFGDGTRLSIL.

This sequence joins TRBV5-1 and TRBJ2-3; D is possibly TRBD2 (5 bases). Per germline, CDR1 SGHRS and CDR2 YFSETQ. V dropped 4 bases and J dropped 2 bases, with 11 bases sitting between them. This CDR3 has 14 amino acids. CDR3: CASSIRDYTDTQYF. The CDR3 nucleotides are TGCGCCAGCAGCATCCGAGACTACACAGATACGCAGTATTTT.

Here the CDR3 reads CASSKPGLAGYTDTQYF. In nucleotides, the CDR3 is TGTGCCAGCAGTAAACCGGGACTAGCGGGGTACACAGATACGCAGTATTTT. The rearrangement uses TRBV7-2 and TRBJ2-3, with 13 bases that match TRBD2. The CDR3 consists of 17 residues. Germline CDR1 is SGHTA and CDR2 is FQGNSA. Trimming at V came to 6 bases and at J to 2 bases, leaving 8 bases not matched to a gene.

The rearrangement uses TRBV7-9 and TRBJ2-7; perhaps TRBD1 as D (5 bases). Germline CDR1 and CDR2: SEHNR and FQNEAQ (reference sequence). Between the trimmed V and J ends, which lost 5 bases and 5 bases, there was a span of 16 bases. CDR3 length: 14 amino acids. CDR3 DNA sequence: TGTGCCAGCAGCCCCCAGGGTCTGGGCCACGAGCAGTACTTC. Translating gives CASSPQGLGHEQYF.